This is a list of T cell receptor beta chains from one sample in a study of T cell repertoires in cytomegalovirus infection. TCRdb processed the reads anew with MiXCR; each CDR3 protein has one entry. The sample lists fewer than 1,000,000 distinct CDR3 sequences; around 32% were seen once. For these receptors, no antigen is known. The specimen comprised cultured CD8+ T cells from PBMCs, sampled from culture after CMV antigen stimulation. These receptors were taken from a human donor in good health (CMV status not recorded). Some clones in this sample may be carry-over from other donors' samples. The conserved cysteine and the conserved F or W are not part of the CDR3 here. Fields, in order: clone size, J gene, V gene, CDR3 protein. Expanded clones get a size class; other rows say once, few or many, or leave the size out.

abundance: .; j_gene: TRBJ1-3; v_gene: TRBV10-3; CDR3aa: AIRQGYSSGNTIY
abundance: few; j_gene: TRBJ2-5; v_gene: TRBV7-9; CDR3aa: ASSPSRRAQKETQY
abundance: .; j_gene: TRBJ2-1; v_gene: TRBV12-3/TRBV12-4; CDR3aa: ASSHRAGWYNKQF
abundance: few; j_gene: TRBJ2-7; v_gene: TRBV7-6; CDR3aa: ASSVAGENSYEQY
abundance: few; j_gene: TRBJ2-3; v_gene: TRBV2; CDR3aa: ASSEEPSGGWTDTQY
abundance: .; j_gene: TRBJ2-7; v_gene: TRBV7-6; CDR3aa: VSSAGVGSYEQY
abundance: .; j_gene: TRBJ2-5; v_gene: TRBV28; CDR3aa: ASSSPRSDLVETQY
abundance: .; j_gene: TRBJ2-5; v_gene: TRBV6-5; CDR3aa: ASSYEGRRGPTETQY
abundance: many; j_gene: TRBJ2-2; v_gene: TRBV19; CDR3aa: ATWTGGVENTGELF
abundance: .; j_gene: TRBJ2-3; v_gene: TRBV6-2/TRBV6-3; CDR3aa: ASSYFPTGVNTDMQY
abundance: many; j_gene: TRBJ2-2; v_gene: TRBV7-2; CDR3aa: ASSLVVGPRAGELF
abundance: .; j_gene: TRBJ2-1; v_gene: TRBV6-1; CDR3aa: ASSEGLAGREQF
abundance: .; j_gene: TRBJ1-5; v_gene: TRBV28; CDR3aa: ASSPGAAQPQH
abundance: .; j_gene: TRBJ1-6; v_gene: TRBV6-1; CDR3aa: ASSPRTIMTDSPLH
abundance: once; j_gene: TRBJ2-1; v_gene: TRBV18; CDR3aa: ASSLPSGGYDNEQF
abundance: few; j_gene: TRBJ1-2; v_gene: TRBV20-1; CDR3aa: SARDQARGLDYGYT
abundance: .; j_gene: TRBJ1-4; v_gene: TRBV6-6; CDR3aa: ASIETGGREKLF
abundance: .; j_gene: TRBJ1-4; v_gene: TRBV7-8; CDR3aa: ASSSTGVEKLF
abundance: many; j_gene: TRBJ1-1; v_gene: TRBV7-9; CDR3aa: ASSTGGPNTEAF
abundance: .; j_gene: TRBJ2-1; v_gene: TRBV14; CDR3aa: ASSPYRGPYNEQF
abundance: .; j_gene: TRBJ1-4; v_gene: TRBV28; CDR3aa: ASSLPQGPLF
abundance: few; j_gene: TRBJ2-3; v_gene: TRBV27; CDR3aa: ASKPRDRITDTQY
abundance: few; j_gene: TRBJ1-2; v_gene: TRBV5-4; CDR3aa: ASSPFRGGDYGYT
abundance: many; j_gene: TRBJ2-6; v_gene: TRBV7-2; CDR3aa: ASSPRQGGPAGANVLT
abundance: few; j_gene: TRBJ2-5; v_gene: TRBV24-1; CDR3aa: ATSDLRDNPGMQETQY
abundance: .; j_gene: TRBJ2-7; v_gene: TRBV7-9; CDR3aa: ASSADRTRGYEQY
abundance: .; j_gene: TRBJ1-6; v_gene: TRBV5-4; CDR3aa: ASSSLQYNSPLH
abundance: few; j_gene: TRBJ1-2; v_gene: TRBV27; CDR3aa: ASSQGAYSLYGYT
abundance: few; j_gene: TRBJ1-1; v_gene: TRBV5-1; CDR3aa: ASSWPTGSTEAF
abundance: few; j_gene: TRBJ2-5; v_gene: TRBV11-2; CDR3aa: ASSLNGQGGETQY
abundance: few; j_gene: TRBJ2-3; v_gene: TRBV7-8; CDR3aa: ASSLPRDGTGSDTQY